This T cell receptor beta chain was documented in a study of blood T cells in healthy people across ages. Ranging in age from about 6 to 95, the donors were healthy Caucasian individuals from Russia. Together with a sample-barcoded 5' primer, a J-beta primer mix was included in a second PCR lasting roughly 6 to 12 cycles. TCRdb itself ran the 5' RACE reads through MiXCR, one entry per CDR3 protein. The sample lists about 720,000 distinct CDR3 sequences; roughly 20% were seen once. The CDR3 sequence is 16 residues long. The V end was cut by 3 bases, the J end by 7 bases, with 22 bases between. CDR1 is SQVTM and CDR2 is ANQGSEA in the germline V gene.

The chain has TRBV29-1 and TRBJ1-3; D unresolved. This TCR was recovered from a man in his 70s in good health. Sequencing used blood. The CDR3 DNA is TGCAGCGTTGAGGGCAGCCTTTCATCTGACGGTAACACCATATATTTT. Its translation: CSVEGSLSSDGNTIYF.